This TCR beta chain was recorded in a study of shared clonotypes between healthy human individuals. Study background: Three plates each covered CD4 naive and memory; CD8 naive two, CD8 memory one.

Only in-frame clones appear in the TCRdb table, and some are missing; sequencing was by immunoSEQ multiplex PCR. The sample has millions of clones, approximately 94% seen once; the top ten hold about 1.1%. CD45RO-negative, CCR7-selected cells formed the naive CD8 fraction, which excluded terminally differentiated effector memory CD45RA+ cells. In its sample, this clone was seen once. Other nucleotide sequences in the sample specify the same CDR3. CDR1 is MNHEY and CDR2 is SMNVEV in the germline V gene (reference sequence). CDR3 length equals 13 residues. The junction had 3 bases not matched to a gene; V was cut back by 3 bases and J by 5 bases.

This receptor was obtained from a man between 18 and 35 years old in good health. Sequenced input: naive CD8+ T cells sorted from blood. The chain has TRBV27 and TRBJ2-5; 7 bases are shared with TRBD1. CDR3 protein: CASSLAGGETQYF. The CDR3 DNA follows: TGTGCCAGCAGTTTGGCAGGGGGTGAGACCCAGTACTTC.